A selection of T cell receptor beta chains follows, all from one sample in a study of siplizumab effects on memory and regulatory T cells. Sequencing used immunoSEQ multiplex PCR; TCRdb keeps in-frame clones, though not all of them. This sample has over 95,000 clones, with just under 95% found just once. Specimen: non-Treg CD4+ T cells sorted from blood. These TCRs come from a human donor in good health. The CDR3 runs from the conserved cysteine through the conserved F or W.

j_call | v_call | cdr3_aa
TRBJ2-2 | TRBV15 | CATSRDRDTGELFF
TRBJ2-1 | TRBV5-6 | CASRNPGTEYNEQFF
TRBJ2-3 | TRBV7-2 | CASSWNGGGAERNTQYF
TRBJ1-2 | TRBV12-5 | CASGQGAMSHGYTF
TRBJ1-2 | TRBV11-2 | CASSSITGTQTNYGYTF
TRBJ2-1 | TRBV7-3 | CASSSVTGGWNEQFF
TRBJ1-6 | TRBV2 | CASSDTGAYNSPLHF
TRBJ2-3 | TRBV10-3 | CATAGGQTFKTDTQYF
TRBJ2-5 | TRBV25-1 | CASSAGGAGETQYF
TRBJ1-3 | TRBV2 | CASSVLHPDRNTIYF
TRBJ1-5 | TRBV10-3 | CAISGGGNQPQHF
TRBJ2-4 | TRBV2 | CASTLTGTSGVYAKNIQYF
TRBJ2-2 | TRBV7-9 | CASSVGTGVGELFF
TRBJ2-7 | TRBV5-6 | CASSREPYEQYF
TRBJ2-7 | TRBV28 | CASSLLPWGTVSYEQYF
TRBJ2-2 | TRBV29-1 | CSVADRGNTGELFF
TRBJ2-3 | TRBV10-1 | CASSARRITSTDTQYF
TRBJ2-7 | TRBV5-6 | CASIGRSYEQYF
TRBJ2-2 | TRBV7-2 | CASREQGLGTGELFF
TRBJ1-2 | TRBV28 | CASTQLQGLYGYTF
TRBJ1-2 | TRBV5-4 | CASSRERLGGIYGYTF
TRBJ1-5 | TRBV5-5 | CASSTQGNQPQHF
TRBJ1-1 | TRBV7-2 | CASSARTEAFF